The source of this TCR beta chain is a study of identical twins. Regarding the study as a whole: Memory repertoires lacked the insertion deficit that abundant cord blood beta clonotypes showed. The same donors were not followed; conclusions instead depended on cross-sectional statistical analysis. Out-of-frame TCR alpha sharing observed in monozygotic twins exceeded model estimates.

For this clonotype: Antigen unknown.

After template switching added a universal primer site, the resulting cDNA carried unique molecular identifiers. Each CDR3 protein is one row after TCRdb ran MiXCR on the 5' RACE reads. This sample yields approximately 490,000 distinct CDR3 sequences, of which around 24% are seen a single time; approximately 0.49% belongs to the top ten. The data were also submitted as part of a second study, on yellow fever vaccine responses in identical twins.

The receptor comes from a woman under 30 in good health. Sequenced: CD4+ T cells sorted from blood.

CDR3 DNA: TGTGCCAGCCGGGACGGCCGCTACGAGCAGTACTTC. Its protein product is CASRDGRYEQYF. The chain has TRBV28 and TRBJ2-7; possibly TRBD1 or TRBD2 for D (5 bases each). This CDR3 has 12 amino acids. Germline values: CDR1 MDHEN, CDR2 SYDVKM. With 8 bases removed from V and 3 bases from J, the gap between germline ends came to 11 bases.